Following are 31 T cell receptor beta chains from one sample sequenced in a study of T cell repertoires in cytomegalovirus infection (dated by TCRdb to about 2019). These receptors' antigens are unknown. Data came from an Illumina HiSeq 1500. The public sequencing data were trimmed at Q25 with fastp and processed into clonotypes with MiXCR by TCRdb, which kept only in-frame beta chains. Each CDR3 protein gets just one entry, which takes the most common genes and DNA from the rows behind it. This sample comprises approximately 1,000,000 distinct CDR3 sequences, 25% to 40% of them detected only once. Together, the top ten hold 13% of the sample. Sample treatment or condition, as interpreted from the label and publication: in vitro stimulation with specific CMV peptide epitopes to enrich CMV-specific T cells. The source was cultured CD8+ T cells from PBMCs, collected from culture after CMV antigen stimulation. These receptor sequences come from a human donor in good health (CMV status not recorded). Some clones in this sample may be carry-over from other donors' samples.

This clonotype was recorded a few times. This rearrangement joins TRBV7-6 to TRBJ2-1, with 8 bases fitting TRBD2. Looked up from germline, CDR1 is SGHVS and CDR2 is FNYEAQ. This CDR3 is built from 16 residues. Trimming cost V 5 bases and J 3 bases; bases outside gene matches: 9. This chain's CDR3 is CASSKRAGGLYNEQFF. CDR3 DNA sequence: TGTGCCAGCAGCAAAAGGGCGGGGGGCCTCTACAATGAGCAGTTCTTC. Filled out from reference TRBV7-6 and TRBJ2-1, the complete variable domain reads GAGVSQSPRYKVTKRGQDVALRCDPISGHVSLYWYRQALGQGPEFLTYFNYEAQQDKSGLPNDRFSAERPEGSISTLTIQRTEQRDSAMYRCASSKRAGGLYNEQFFGPGTRLTVL.

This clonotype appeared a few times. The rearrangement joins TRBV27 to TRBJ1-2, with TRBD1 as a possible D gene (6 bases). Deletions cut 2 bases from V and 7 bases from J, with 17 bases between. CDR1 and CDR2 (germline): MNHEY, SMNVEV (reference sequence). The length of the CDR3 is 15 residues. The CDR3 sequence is CASSLGSTGQVGYTF. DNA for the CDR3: TGTGCCAGCAGTTTAGGGTCGACAGGCCAAGTTGGCTACACCTTC.

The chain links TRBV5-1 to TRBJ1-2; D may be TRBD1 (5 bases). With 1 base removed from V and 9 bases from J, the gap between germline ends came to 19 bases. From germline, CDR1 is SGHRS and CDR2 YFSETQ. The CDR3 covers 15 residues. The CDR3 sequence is CASSLMGGSLWSYTF. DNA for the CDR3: TGCGCCAGCAGCTTGATGGGGGGATCACTATGGAGCTACACCTTC.

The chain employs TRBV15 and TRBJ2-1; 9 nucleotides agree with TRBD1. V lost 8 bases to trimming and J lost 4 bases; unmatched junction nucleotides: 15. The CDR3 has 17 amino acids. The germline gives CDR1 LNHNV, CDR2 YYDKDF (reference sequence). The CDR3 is CATYRSAGQGLYNEQFF. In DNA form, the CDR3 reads TGTGCCACCTATCGATCCGCCGGACAGGGGCTATACAATGAGCAGTTCTTC.

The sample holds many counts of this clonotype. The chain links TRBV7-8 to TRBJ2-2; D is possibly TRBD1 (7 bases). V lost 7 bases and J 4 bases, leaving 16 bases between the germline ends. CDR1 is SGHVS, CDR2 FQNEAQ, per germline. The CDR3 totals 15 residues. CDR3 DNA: TGTGCCAGCATATCCCGACAGGGAGGCACCGGGGAGCTGTTTTTT. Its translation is CASISRQGGTGELFF. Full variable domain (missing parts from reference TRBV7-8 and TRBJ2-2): GAGVSQSPRYKVAKRGQDVALRCDPISGHVSLFWYQQALGQGPEFLTYFQNEAQLDKSGLPSDRFFAERPEGSVSTLKIQRTQQEDSAVYLCASISRQGGTGELFFGEGSRLTVL.

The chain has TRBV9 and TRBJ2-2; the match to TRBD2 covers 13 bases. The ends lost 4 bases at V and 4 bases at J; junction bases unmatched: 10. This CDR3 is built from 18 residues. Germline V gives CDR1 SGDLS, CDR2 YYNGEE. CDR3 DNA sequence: TGTGCCAGCAGCCCTAAACTGGGACTAGCGGGGCTCACCGGGGAGCTGTTTTTT. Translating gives CASSPKLGLAGLTGELFF.

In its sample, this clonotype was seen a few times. CDR3: CASRAGALGAQYF. CDR3 nucleotides: TGTGCCAGCAGAGCCGGGGCGCTAGGGGCCCAGTACTTC. The J gene is TRBJ2-5, the V gene TRBV12-3 or TRBV12-4; D is possibly TRBD1 or TRBD2 (5 bases each). This CDR3 has 13 residues. V lost 6 bases, J lost 9 bases, and 17 bases lay in between.

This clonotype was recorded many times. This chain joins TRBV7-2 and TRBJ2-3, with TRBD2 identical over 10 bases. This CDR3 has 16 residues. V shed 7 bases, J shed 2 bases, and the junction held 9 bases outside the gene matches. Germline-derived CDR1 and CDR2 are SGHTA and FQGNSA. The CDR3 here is CASTDSLAGTTDTQYF. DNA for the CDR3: TGTGCCAGCACCGACTCACTAGCGGGGACCACAGATACGCAGTATTTT.

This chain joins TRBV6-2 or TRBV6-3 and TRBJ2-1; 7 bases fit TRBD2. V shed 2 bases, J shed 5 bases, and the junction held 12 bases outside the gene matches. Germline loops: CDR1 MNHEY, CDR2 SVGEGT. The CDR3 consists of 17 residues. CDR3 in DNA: TGTGCCAGCAGTTACCCACACCTAGCGGCCATAGACAATGAGCAGTTCTTC. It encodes CASSYPHLAAIDNEQFF.

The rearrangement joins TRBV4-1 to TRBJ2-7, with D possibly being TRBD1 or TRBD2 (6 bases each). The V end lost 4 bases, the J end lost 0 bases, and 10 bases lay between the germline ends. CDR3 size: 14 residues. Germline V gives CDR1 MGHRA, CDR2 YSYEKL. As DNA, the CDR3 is TGCGCCAGCAGCCCGGGGGCTGGCTCCTACGAGCAGTACGTC. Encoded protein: CASSPGAGSYEQYV.

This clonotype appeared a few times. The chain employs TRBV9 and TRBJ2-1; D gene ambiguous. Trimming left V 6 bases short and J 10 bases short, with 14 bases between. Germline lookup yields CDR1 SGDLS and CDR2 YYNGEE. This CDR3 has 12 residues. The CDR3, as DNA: TGTGCCAGCACCGATGTCGTGACCGAGCAGTTCTTC. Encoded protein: CASTDVVTEQFF.

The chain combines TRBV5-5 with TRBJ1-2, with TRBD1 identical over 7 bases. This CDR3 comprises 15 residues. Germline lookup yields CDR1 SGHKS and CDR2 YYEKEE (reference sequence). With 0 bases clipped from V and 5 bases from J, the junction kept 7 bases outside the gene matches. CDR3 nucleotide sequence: TGTGCCAGCAGCTTGGTAACAGGGGAAAGTTATGGCTACACCTTC. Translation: CASSLVTGESYGYTF.

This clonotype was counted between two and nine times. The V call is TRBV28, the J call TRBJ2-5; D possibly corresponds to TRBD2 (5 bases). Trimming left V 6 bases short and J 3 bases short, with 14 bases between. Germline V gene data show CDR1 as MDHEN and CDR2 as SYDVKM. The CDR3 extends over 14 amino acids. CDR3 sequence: CASSLHDGEETQYF. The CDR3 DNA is TGTGCCAGCAGCTTACACGACGGGGAAGAGACCCAGTACTTC.

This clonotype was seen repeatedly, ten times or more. CDR3 in DNA: TGTGCCAGCAAGCCAGCGGAAGAGACCCAGTACTTC. Translating gives CASKPAEETQYF. The chain couples TRBV7-8 to TRBJ2-5, with TRBD2 as a possible D gene (5 bases). Trimming pared 7 bases from V and 3 bases from J, leaving 9 bases between. Germline V gives CDR1 SGHVS, CDR2 FQNEAQ. This CDR3 comprises 12 residues. The complete variable domain, with remaining parts taken from reference TRBV7-8 and TRBJ2-5, reads GAGVSQSPRYKVAKRGQDVALRCDPISGHVSLFWYQQALGQGPEFLTYFQNEAQLDKSGLPSDRFFAERPEGSVSTLKIQRTQQEDSAVYLCASKPAEETQYFGPGTRLLVL.

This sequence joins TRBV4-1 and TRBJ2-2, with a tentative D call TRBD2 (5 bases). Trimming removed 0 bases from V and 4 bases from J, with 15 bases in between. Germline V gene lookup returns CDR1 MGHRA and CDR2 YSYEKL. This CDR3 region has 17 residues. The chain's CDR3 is CASSQDFGLRGTGELFF. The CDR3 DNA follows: TGCGCCAGCAGCCAAGATTTCGGACTCCGAGGCACCGGGGAGCTGTTTTTT.

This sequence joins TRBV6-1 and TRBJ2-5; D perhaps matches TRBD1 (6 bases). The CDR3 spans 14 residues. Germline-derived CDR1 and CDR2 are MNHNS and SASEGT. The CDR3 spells CASPEVGGRETQYF. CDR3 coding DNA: TGTGCAAGTCCCGAGGTAGGGGGACGTGAGACCCAGTACTTC.

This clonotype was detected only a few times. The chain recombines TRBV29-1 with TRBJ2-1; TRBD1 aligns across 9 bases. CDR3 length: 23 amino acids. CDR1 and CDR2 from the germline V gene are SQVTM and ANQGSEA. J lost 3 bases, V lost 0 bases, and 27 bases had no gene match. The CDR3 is CSVEEGGGTTGGKPPGLYNEQFF. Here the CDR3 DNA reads TGCAGCGTTGAAGAGGGGGGGGGGACCACAGGGGGCAAACCCCCCGGACTCTACAATGAGCAGTTCTTC.

This chain's CDR3 is CASSLEQNQETQYF. The CDR3 bases are TGTGCCAGCAGCTTAGAACAGAACCAAGAGACCCAGTACTTC. This chain uses TRBV7-9 with TRBJ2-5, with D uncertain. This CDR3 contains 14 residues. Germline V gives CDR1 SEHNR, CDR2 FQNEAQ (reference sequence). V shed 1 base and J shed 0 bases, with 6 bases lying between them.

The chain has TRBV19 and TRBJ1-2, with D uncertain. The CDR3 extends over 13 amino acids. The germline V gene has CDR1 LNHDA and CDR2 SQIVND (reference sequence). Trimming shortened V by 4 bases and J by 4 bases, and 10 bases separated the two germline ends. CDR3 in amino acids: CASSRAEFYGYTF. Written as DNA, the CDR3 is TGTGCCAGTAGTAGGGCAGAGTTCTATGGCTACACCTTC.

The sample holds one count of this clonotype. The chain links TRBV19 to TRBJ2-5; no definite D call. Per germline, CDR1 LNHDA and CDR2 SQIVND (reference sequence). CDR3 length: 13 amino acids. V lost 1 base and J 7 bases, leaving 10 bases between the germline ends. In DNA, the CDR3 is TGTGCCAGTAGTATAGGAGAAGGTGGGACCCAGTACTTC. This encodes CASSIGEGGTQYF.

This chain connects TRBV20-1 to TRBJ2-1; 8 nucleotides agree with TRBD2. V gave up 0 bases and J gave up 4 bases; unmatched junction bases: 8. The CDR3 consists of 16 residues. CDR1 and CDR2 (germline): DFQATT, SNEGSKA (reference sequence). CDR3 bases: TGCAGTGCTAGAGATCTGGGCGGGGGGCAGTACAATGAGCAGTTCTTC. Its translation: CSARDLGGGQYNEQFF.

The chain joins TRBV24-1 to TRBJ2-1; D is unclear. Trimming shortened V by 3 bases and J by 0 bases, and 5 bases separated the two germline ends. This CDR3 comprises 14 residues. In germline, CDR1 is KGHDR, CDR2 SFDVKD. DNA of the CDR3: TGTGCCACCAGTGATGGAAGCTCCTACAATGAGCAGTTCTTC. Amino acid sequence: CATSDGSSYNEQFF.

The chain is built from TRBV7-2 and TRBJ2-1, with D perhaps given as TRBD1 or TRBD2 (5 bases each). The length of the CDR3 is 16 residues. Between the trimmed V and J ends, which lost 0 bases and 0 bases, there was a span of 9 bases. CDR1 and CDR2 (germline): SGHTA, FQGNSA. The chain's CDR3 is CASSLAGVSSYNEQFF. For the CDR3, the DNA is TGTGCCAGCAGCTTAGCGGGGGTAAGCTCCTACAATGAGCAGTTCTTC.

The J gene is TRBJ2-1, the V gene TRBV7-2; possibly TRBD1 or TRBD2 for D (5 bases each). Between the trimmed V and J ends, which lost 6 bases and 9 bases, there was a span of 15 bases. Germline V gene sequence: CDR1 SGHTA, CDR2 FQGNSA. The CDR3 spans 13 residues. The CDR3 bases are TGTGCCAGCAGTTCCTGGCCGGGACGTGAGCAGTTCTTC. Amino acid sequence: CASSSWPGREQFF.

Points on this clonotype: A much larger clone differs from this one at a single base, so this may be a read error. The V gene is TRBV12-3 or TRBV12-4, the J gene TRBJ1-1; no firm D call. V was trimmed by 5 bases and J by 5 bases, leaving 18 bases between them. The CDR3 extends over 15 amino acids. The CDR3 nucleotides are TGTGCCAGCAGTCCTCCGTCCCTGGTTAGGACTGAAGCTTTCTTT. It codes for CASSPPSLVRTEAFF.

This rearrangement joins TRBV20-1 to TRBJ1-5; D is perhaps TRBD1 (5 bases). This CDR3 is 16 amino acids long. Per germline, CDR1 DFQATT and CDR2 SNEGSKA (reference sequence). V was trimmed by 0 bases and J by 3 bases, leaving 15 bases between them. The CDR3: CSARDSDRGFNQPQHF. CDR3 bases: TGCAGTGCTAGAGATTCGGATAGGGGATTCAATCAGCCCCAGCATTTT.

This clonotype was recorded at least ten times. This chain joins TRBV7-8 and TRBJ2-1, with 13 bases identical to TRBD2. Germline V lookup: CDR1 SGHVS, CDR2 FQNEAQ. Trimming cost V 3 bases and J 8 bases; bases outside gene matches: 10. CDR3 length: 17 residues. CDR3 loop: CASSFGTSGARGDEQFF. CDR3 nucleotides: TGTGCCAGCAGCTTCGGGACTAGCGGGGCCCGCGGTGATGAGCAGTTCTTC. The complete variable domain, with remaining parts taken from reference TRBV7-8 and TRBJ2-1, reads GAGVSQSPRYKVAKRGQDVALRCDPISGHVSLFWYQQALGQGPEFLTYFQNEAQLDKSGLPSDRFFAERPEGSVSTLKIQRTQQEDSAVYLCASSFGTSGARGDEQFFGPGTRLTVL.

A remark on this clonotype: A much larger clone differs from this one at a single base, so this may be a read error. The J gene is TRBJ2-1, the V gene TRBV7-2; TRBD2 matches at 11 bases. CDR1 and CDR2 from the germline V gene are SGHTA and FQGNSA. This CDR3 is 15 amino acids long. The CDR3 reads CVSSLAGGINNEQFF. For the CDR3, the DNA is TGTGTCAGCAGCTTAGCGGGGGGGATAAACAATGAGCAGTTCTTC.

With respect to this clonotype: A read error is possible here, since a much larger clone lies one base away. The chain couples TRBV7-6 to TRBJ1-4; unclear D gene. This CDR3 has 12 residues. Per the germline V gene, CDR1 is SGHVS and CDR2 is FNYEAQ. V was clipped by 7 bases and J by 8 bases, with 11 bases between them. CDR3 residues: CASIPIEEKLFF. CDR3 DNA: TGTGCCAGCATCCCAATCGAGGAAAAACTGTTTTTT.

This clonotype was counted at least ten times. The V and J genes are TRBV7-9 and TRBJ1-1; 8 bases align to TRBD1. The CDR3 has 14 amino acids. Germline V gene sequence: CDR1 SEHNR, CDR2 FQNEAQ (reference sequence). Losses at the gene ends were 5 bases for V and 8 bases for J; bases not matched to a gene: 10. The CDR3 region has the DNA TGTGCCAGCAGCCCCCGGCAGGGGGCTTTAGAAGCTTTCTTT. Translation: CASSPRQGALEAFF.

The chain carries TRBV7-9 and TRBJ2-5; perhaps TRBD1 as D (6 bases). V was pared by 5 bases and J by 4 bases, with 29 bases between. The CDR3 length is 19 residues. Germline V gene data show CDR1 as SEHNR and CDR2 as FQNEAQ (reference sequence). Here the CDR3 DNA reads TGTGCCAGCAGCCCACCTACACCCATGGACAGTCTATACCGAGAGACCCAGTACTTC. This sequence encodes CASSPPTPMDSLYRETQYF.